This is a list of T cell receptor beta chains from one sample in a study of control samples from healthy donors and cancer patients. The protocol was immunoSEQ multiplex PCR, while the TCRdb copy is restricted to in-frame clones and leaves out a portion. The sample has 100,000 or so clones; approximately 83% are singletons. The source material was blood. Every receptor here comes from a woman between 45 and 60 years old in good health. Both conserved end residues are part of each CDR3. Each record gives: J gene, D gene, CDR3 length, V gene, clone size, CDR3 DNA, CDR3 protein. The D gene is left open where the match is weak. The size of a clone is reported for some rows only, either as once, few or many, or as a class for expanded clones.

j_call: TRBJ2-5
d_call: -
cdr3_length: 15
v_call: TRBV6-6
clone_size: few
cdr3_nt: TGTGCCAGCAGTTACTCATCGGGAGCTCAGGAGACCCAGTACTTC
cdr3_aa: CASSYSSGAQETQYF

j_call: TRBJ1-1
d_call: -
cdr3_length: 13
v_call: TRBV11-2
clone_size: few
cdr3_nt: TGTGCCAGCAGCTTTCAGGAGAACACTGAAGCTTTCTTT
cdr3_aa: CASSFQENTEAFF

j_call: TRBJ2-1
d_call: -
cdr3_length: 10
v_call: TRBV27
clone_size: -
cdr3_nt: TGTGCCAGCTCTTTCGGTGAGCAGTTCTTC
cdr3_aa: CASSFGEQFF

j_call: TRBJ1-2
d_call: -
cdr3_length: 14
v_call: TRBV7-9
clone_size: -
cdr3_nt: TGTGCCAGCAGCCTCCAGGGACATCGGGGAGGCTACACCTTC
cdr3_aa: CASSLQGHRGGYTF

j_call: TRBJ2-5
d_call: -
cdr3_length: 13
v_call: TRBV29-1
clone_size: few
cdr3_nt: TGCAGCGTTGAAGATTGGCAGCAAGAGACCCAGTACTTC
cdr3_aa: CSVEDWQQETQYF

j_call: TRBJ2-2
d_call: TRBD2
cdr3_length: 14
v_call: TRBV24-1
clone_size: -
cdr3_nt: TGTGCCACCAGCCTAGCGGGACTTGGCGGGGAGCTGTTTTTT
cdr3_aa: CATSLAGLGGELFF

j_call: TRBJ2-3
d_call: -
cdr3_length: 18
v_call: TRBV28
clone_size: -
cdr3_nt: TGTGCCAGCAGTTTGATGGGTCTCGGGGGGCATAGCACAGATACGCAGTATTTT
cdr3_aa: CASSLMGLGGHSTDTQYF

j_call: TRBJ1-3
d_call: -
cdr3_length: 15
v_call: TRBV5-6
clone_size: -
cdr3_nt: TGTGCCAGCAGCTCGGTGGGGGGCGACGGAAACACCATATATTTT
cdr3_aa: CASSSVGGDGNTIYF

j_call: TRBJ2-1
d_call: TRBD2
cdr3_length: 15
v_call: TRBV28
clone_size: -
cdr3_nt: TGTGCCAGCAGGCCGGGACTAGGGATTCAGAATGAGCAGTTCTTC
cdr3_aa: CASRPGLGIQNEQFF

j_call: TRBJ2-3
d_call: TRBD2
cdr3_length: 14
v_call: TRBV11-3
clone_size: -
cdr3_nt: TGTGCCAGCAGCGCGGGGGGGGCCACAGATACGCAGTATTTT
cdr3_aa: CASSAGGATDTQYF

j_call: TRBJ2-1
d_call: TRBD2
cdr3_length: 15
v_call: TRBV3-1/TRBV3-2
clone_size: -
cdr3_nt: TGTGCCAGCAGAAGCGGACTAGTTGGAACAAGTGAGCAGTTCTTC
cdr3_aa: CASRSGLVGTSEQFF

j_call: TRBJ2-3
d_call: -
cdr3_length: 12
v_call: TRBV5-5
clone_size: -
cdr3_nt: TGTGCCAGCAGCTTGTACACAGATACGCAGTATTTT
cdr3_aa: CASSLYTDTQYF

j_call: TRBJ2-1
d_call: TRBD2
cdr3_length: 13
v_call: TRBV11-1
clone_size: -
cdr3_nt: TGTGCCAGCAGCTTAGCGCGGGCGGGGGGGCCGATCTTC
cdr3_aa: CASSLARAGGPIF

j_call: TRBJ1-1
d_call: -
cdr3_length: 13
v_call: TRBV29-1
clone_size: -
cdr3_nt: TGCAGCGCCTCCGACAGAGGGGCCACTGAAGCTTTCTTT
cdr3_aa: CSASDRGATEAFF

j_call: TRBJ2-1
d_call: -
cdr3_length: 15
v_call: TRBV11-3
clone_size: -
cdr3_nt: TGTGCCAGCAGCTTAGTGAATCGGCGAGGGAATGAGCAGTTCTTC
cdr3_aa: CASSLVNRRGNEQFF

j_call: TRBJ2-7
d_call: TRBD2
cdr3_length: 15
v_call: TRBV5-4
clone_size: -
cdr3_nt: TGTGCCAGCAGCTTACCCGGGACTAGCGGGAGGGAGCAGTACTTC
cdr3_aa: CASSLPGTSGREQYF

j_call: TRBJ2-1
d_call: -
cdr3_length: 13
v_call: TRBV30
clone_size: -
cdr3_nt: TGTGCCTGGGGAGAGCGGGCTTACAATGAGCAGTTCTTC
cdr3_aa: CAWGERAYNEQFF

j_call: TRBJ1-1
d_call: -
cdr3_length: 14
v_call: TRBV5-1
clone_size: -
cdr3_nt: TGCGCCAGCAGCCTTAATGGGGCGACCACTGAAGCTTTCTTT
cdr3_aa: CASSLNGATTEAFF

j_call: TRBJ1-2
d_call: -
cdr3_length: 15
v_call: TRBV4-2
clone_size: -
cdr3_nt: TGTGCCAGCAGCCAAGATATCGGGTTCAACTATGGCTACACCTTC
cdr3_aa: CASSQDIGFNYGYTF

j_call: TRBJ2-7
d_call: TRBD1
cdr3_length: 15
v_call: TRBV5-6
clone_size: -
cdr3_nt: TGTGCCAGCAGCAAAGGGGACAGGGTCTCCTACGAGCAGTACTTC
cdr3_aa: CASSKGDRVSYEQYF

j_call: TRBJ2-3
d_call: -
cdr3_length: 15
v_call: TRBV7-7
clone_size: -
cdr3_nt: TGTGCTAGCAGCTTAGTCGGGGGCCCCACAGATACGCAGTATTTT
cdr3_aa: CASSLVGGPTDTQYF

j_call: TRBJ2-5
d_call: TRBD2
cdr3_length: 17
v_call: TRBV5-4
clone_size: -
cdr3_nt: TGTGCCAGCAGCTCTCCGACTAGCGGGATAATGGTGGAGACCCAGTACTTC
cdr3_aa: CASSSPTSGIMVETQYF

j_call: TRBJ2-3
d_call: TRBD2
cdr3_length: 15
v_call: TRBV6-1
clone_size: few
cdr3_nt: TGTGCCAGCAGTGAAGCGGCTAGCGGGGGGGACACGCAGTATTTT
cdr3_aa: CASSEAASGGDTQYF

j_call: TRBJ2-7
d_call: -
cdr3_length: 12
v_call: TRBV28
clone_size: -
cdr3_nt: TGTGCCAGCACCTCAAGTGGCTACGAGCAGTACTTC
cdr3_aa: CASTSSGYEQYF

j_call: TRBJ1-5
d_call: -
cdr3_length: 14
v_call: TRBV7-9
clone_size: -
cdr3_nt: TGTGCCAGCAGCCACGGGGGAGGCGGTCAGCCCCAGCATTTT
cdr3_aa: CASSHGGGGQPQHF